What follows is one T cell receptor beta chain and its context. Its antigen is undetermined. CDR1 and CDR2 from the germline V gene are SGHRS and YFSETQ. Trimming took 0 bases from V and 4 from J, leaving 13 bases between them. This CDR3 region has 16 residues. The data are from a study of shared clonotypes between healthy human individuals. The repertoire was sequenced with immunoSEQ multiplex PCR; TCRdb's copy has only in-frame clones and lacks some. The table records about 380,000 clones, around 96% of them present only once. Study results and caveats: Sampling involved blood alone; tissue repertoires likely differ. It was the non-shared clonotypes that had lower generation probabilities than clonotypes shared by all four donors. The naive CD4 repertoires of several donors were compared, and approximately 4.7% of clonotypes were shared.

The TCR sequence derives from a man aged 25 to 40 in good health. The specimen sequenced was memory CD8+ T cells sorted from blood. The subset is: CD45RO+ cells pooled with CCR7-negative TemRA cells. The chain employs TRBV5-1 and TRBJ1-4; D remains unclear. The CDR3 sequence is CASSLAGVGVNEKLFF. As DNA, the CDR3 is TGCGCCAGCAGCTTGGCCGGGGTTGGGGTTAATGAAAAACTGTTTTTT.